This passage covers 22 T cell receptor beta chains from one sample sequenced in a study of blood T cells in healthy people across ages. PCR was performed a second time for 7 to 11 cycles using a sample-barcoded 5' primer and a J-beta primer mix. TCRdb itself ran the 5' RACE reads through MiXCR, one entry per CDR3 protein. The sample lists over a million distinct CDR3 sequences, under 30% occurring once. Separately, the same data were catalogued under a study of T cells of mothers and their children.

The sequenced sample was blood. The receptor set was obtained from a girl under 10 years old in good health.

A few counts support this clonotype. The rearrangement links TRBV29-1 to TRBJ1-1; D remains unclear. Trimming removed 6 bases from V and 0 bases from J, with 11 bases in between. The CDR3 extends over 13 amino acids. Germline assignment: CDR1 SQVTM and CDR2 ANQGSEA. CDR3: CSVRRVLNTEAFF. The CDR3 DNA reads TGCAGCGTCCGAAGGGTTTTGAACACTGAAGCTTTCTTT.

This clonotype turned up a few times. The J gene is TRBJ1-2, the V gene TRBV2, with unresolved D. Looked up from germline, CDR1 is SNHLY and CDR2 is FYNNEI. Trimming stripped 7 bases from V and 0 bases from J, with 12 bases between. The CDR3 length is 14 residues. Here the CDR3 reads CASNLDGPNYGYTF. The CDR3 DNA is TGTGCCAGCAATCTAGACGGGCCTAACTATGGCTACACCTTC.

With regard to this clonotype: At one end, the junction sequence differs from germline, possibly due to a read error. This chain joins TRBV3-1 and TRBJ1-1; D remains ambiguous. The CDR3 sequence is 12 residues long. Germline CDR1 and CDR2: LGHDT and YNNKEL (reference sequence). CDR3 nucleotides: TGTACCAGCAGCCAAAGCAACACTGAAGCTTTCTTT. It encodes CTSSQSNTEAFF. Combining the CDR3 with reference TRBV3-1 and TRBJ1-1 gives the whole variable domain DTAVSQTPKYLVTQMGNDKSIKCEQNLGHDTMYWYKQDSKKFLKIMFSYNNKELIINETVPNRFSPKSPDKAHLNLHINSLELGDSAVYFCTSSQSNTEAFFGQGTRLTVV.

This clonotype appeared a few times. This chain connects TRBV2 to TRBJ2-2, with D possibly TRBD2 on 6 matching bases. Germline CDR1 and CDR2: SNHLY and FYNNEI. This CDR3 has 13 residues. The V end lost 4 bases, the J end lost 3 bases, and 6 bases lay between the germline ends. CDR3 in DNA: TGTGCCAGCAGTGGGGACTACACCGGGGAGCTGTTTTTT. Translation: CASSGDYTGELFF.

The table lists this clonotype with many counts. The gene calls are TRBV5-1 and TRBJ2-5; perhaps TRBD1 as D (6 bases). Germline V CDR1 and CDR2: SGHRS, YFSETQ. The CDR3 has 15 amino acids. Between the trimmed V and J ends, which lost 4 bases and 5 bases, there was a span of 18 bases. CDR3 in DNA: TGCGCCAGCAGCAAGGGACAACTAGAGGTCGAGACCCAGTACTTC. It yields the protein CASSKGQLEVETQYF.

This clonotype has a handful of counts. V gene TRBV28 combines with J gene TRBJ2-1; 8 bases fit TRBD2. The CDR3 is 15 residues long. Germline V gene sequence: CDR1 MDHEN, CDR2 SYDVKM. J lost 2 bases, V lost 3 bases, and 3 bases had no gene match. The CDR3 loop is CASSFTGGAYNEQFF. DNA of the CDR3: TGTGCCAGCAGTTTCACGGGAGGGGCCTACAATGAGCAGTTCTTC.

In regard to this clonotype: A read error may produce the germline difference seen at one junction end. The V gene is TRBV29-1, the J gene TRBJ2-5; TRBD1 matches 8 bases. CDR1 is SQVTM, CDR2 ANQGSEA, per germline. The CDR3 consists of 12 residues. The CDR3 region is CSVAGGQGTQYF. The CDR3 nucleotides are TGCAGCGTGGCAGGGGGCCAAGGGACCCAGTACTTC.

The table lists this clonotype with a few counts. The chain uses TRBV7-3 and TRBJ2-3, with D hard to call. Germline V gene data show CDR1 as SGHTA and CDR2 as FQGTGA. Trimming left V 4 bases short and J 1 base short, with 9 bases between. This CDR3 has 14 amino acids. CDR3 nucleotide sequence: TGTGCCAGCAGCTCGCCCCCTGGCACAGATACGCAGTATTTT. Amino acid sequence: CASSSPPGTDTQYF.

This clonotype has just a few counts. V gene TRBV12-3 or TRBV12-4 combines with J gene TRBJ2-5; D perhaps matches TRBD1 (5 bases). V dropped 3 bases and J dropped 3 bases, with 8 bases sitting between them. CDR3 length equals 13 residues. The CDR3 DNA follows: TGTGCCAGCAGTTTTAAGGGGAAAGAGACCCAGTACTTC. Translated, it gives CASSFKGKETQYF.

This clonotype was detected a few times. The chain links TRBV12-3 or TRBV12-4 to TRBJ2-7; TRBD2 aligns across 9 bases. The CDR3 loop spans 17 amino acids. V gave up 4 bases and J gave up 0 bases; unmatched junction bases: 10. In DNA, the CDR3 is TGTGCCAGCAGTTCCGGCCGACTAGCGGTATCCTCCTACGAGCAGTACTTC. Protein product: CASSSGRLAVSSYEQYF.

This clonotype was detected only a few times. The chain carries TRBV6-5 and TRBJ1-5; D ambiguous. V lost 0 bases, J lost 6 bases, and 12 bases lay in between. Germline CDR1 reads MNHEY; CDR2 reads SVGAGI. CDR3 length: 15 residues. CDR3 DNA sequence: TGTGCCAGCAGTTACTCGGCGGGGTGGGGTCAGCCCCAGCATTTT. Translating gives CASSYSAGWGQPQHF.

The CDR3 DNA is TGTGCCAGCCAATACAGGGTTCTCTCCTACAATGAGCAGTTCTTC. Amino acids: CASQYRVLSYNEQFF. The chain employs TRBV5-6 and TRBJ2-1, with D tentatively TRBD1 (6 bases). This CDR3 has 15 residues. V dropped 7 bases and J dropped 0 bases, with 14 bases sitting between them. The germline V gene has CDR1 SGHDT and CDR2 YYEEEE.

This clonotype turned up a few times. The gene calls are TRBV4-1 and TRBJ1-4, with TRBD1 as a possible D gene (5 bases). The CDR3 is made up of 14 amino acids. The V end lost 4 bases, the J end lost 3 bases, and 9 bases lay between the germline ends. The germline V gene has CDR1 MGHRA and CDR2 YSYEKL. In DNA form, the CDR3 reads TGCGCCAGCAGCCGGACAACACCTAATGAAAAACTGTTTTTT. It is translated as CASSRTTPNEKLFF.

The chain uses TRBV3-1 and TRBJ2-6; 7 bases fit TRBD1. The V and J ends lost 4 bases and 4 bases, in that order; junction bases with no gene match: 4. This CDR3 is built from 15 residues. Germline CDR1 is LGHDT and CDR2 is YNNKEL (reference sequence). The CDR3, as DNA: TGTGCCAGCAGCCCCGACAGGGACGGGGCCAACGTCCTGACTTTC. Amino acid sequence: CASSPDRDGANVLTF.

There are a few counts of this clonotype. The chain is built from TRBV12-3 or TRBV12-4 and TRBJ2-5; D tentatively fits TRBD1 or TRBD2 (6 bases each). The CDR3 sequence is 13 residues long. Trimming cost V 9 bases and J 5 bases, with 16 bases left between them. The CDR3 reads CASWSGAVETQYF. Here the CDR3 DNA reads TGTGCCAGTTGGTCGGGGGCAGTGGAGACCCAGTACTTC.

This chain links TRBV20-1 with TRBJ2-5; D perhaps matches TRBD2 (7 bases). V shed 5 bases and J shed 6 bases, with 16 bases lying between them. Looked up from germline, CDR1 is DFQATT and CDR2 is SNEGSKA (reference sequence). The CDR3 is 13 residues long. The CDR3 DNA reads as TGCAGTGCTTGCCAAAGGGGGGGGAAGACCCAGTACTTC. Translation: CSACQRGGKTQYF.

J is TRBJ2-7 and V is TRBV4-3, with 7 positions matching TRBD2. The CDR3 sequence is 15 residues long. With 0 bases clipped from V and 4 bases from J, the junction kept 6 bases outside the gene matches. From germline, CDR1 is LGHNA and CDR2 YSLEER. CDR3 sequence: CASSQDRGESYEQYF. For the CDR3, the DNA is TGCGCCAGCAGCCAAGATCGGGGGGAATCTTACGAGCAGTACTTC.

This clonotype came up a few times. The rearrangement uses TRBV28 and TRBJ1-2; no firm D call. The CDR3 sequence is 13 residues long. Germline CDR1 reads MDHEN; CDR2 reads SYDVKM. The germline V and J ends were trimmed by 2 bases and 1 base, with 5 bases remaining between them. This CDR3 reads CASSLAINYGYTF. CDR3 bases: TGTGCCAGCAGTTTAGCCATTAACTATGGCTACACCTTC.

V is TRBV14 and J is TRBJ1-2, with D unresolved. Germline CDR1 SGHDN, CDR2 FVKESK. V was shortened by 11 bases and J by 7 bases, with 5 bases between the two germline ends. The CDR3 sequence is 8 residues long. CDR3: CAYSGYTF. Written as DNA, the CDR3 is TGTGCCTATAGTGGCTACACCTTC.

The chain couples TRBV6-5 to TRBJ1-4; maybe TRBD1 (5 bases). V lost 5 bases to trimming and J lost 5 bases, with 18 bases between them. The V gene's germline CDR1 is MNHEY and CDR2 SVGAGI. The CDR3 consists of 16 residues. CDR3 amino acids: CASSQNSGFFNEKLFF. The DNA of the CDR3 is TGTGCCAGCAGTCAAAACTCAGGGTTCTTCAATGAAAAACTGTTTTTT.

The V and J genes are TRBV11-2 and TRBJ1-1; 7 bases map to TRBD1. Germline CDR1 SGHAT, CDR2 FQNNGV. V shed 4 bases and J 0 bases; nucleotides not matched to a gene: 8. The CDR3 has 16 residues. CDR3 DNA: TGTGCCAGCAGCTCCCCTGGGACAGAAATGAACACTGAAGCTTTCTTT. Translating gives CASSSPGTEMNTEAFF.

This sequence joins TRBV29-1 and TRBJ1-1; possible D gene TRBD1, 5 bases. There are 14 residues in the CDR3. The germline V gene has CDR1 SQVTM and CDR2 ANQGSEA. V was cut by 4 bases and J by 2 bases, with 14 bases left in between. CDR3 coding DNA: TGCAGCGTTGTAAAGGGGCAAGTAAACACTGAAGCTTTCTTT. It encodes CSVVKGQVNTEAFF.